This T cell receptor (beta chain) was sequenced in a study of response to subunit inactivated influenza vaccine. One entry per CDR3 protein, called by TCRdb with MiXCR from the RT-PCR reads. The data show roughly 700,000 distinct CDR3 sequences, more than 11% seen once. The study's findings and limits: Few new T cells, the authors suggested, are recruited by each seasonal influenza vaccination.

The table lists this clonotype with a few counts. Its antigen remains unidentified. CDR3 size: 18 residues. V was clipped by 2 bases and J by 1 base, with 17 bases between them. The germline V gene has CDR1 SGHAT and CDR2 FQNNGV. This material consisted of PBMCs from blood, taken roughly 15 days before vaccination. The chain couples TRBV11-2 to TRBJ2-2; tentative D call: TRBD2 (7 bases). The sequence came from a man aged 45 to 65 who received an inactivated influenza vaccine. CDR3 in DNA: TGTGCCAGCAGCTTATTCGGGTCGGGGGGCATGAACACCGGGGAGCTGTTTTTT. It is translated as CASSLFGSGGMNTGELFF.